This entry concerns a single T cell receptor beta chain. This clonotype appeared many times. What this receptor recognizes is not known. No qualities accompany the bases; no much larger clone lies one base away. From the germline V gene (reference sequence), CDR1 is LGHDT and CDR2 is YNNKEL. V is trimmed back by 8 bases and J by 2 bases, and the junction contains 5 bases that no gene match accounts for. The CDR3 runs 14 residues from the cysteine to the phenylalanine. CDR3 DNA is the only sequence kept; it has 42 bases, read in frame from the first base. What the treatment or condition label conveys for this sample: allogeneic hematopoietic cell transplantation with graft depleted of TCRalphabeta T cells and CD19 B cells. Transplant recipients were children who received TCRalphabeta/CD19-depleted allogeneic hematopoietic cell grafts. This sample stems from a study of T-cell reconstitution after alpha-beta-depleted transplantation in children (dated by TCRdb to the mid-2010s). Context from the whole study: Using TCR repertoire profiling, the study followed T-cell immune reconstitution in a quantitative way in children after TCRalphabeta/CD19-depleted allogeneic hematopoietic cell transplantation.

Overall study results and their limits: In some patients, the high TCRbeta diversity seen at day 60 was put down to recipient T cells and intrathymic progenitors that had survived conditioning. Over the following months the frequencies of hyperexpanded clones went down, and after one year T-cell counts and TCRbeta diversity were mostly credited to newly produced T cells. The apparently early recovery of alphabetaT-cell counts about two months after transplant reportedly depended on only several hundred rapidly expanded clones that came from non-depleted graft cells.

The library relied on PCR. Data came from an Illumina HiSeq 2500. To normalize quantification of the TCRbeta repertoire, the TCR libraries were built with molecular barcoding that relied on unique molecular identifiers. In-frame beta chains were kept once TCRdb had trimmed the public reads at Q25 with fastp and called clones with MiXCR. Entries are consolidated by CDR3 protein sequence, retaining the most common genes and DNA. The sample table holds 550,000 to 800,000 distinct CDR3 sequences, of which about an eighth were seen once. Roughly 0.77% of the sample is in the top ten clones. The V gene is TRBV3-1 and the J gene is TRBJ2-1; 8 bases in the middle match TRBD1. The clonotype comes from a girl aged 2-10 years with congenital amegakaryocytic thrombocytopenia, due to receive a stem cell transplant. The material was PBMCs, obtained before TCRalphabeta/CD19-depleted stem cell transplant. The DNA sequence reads TGTGCCAGCGAACGGGACAGGACCTACAATGAGCAGTTCTTC. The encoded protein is CASERDRTYNEQFF.